This T cell receptor beta chain was sequenced during a study of response to subunit inactivated influenza vaccine. TCRdb passed the RT-PCR reads through MiXCR, listing each CDR3 protein once. The table lists roughly 790,000 distinct CDR3 sequences, 20% to 25% of them singletons, with 9.5% to 13% in the top ten. CDR1 and CDR2 from the germline V gene are SGHDT and YYEEEE. V was shortened by 3 bases and J by 0 bases, with 19 bases between the two germline ends. This CDR3 is built from 19 residues. Source: PBMCs from blood, taken 5 days after vaccination. This rearrangement joins TRBV5-6 to TRBJ2-6; D perhaps matches TRBD1 (5 bases). The clonotype comes from a man aged 50-59 years who received an inactivated influenza vaccine. CDR3 nucleotide sequence: TGTGCCAGCAGCTATCCTTCAGAAAGGGGCTTCTCTGGGGCCAACGTCCTGACTTTC. Translation: CASSYPSERGFSGANVLTF.